Shown below are 32 T cell receptor gamma chains from a single sample sequenced in a study of gamma-delta T cells after stem cell transplantation. TCRdb re-called the RT-PCR reads using CATT. The sample has approximately 150 gamma-chain clones, roughly a quarter seen once. Sequencing was done on a sample of gamma-delta T cells. All receptors derive from a human donor. It is not recorded whose cells these are; they may come from a transplant donor.

A note on this clone: The amino acid sequence in TCRdb belongs to a much larger clone and departs from this DNA's translation at residue 6, likely a sequencing read error; the sequence shown is translated from the DNA. V and J are TRGV4 and TRGJ1 or TRGJ2. The J gene was missing in TCRdb and was found by matching the end of the DNA to germline. The trim removed 3 bases at V and 4 bases at J, leaving 6 bases unmatched. This CDR3 is built from 13 residues. Germline V CDR1 and CDR2: EGSTGY, YDSYTSSV. The CDR3 DNA follows: TGTGCCACCTGGGATAGGCGGTATTATAAGAAACTCTTT. This translates into CATWDRRYYKKLF.

Comment on this clone: A far larger clone is only one base removed, so a read error is likely. V gene TRGV9 combines with J gene TRGJP. Since TCRdb gives no J gene, matching the DNA to germline was used here to assign it. Germline CDR1 and CDR2: GITISATS and ISYDGTV (reference sequence). The CDR3 loop spans 16 amino acids. DNA for the CDR3: TGTGCCTTGTGGGGGGTGCAAGAGTTGGGCAAAAAAATCAAGGTATTT. Amino acid sequence: CALWGVQELGKKIKVF.

This clone was found once. One junction end does not reproduce the germline sequence, and a read error may be involved. The chain recombines TRGV9 with TRGJP. The J gene is absent in TCRdb and was assigned here via DNA matching to germline. Germline loops: CDR1 GITISATS, CDR2 ISYDGTV (reference sequence). This CDR3 comprises 16 residues. CDR3 residues: CALWEEQEVGKKIKVF. The CDR3, as DNA: TGTGCCTTGTGGGAGGAACAAGAGGTGGGTAAAAAAATCAAGGTATTT.

Remarks on this clone: This DNA's translation and the protein TCRdb lists, from a much larger clone, do not match at residue 4, likely due to a read error; the protein shown is translated from the DNA. CDR3: CATRDGLYYKKLF. As DNA, the CDR3 is TGTGCCACCCGGGACGGGCTTTATTATAAGAAACTCTTT. The chain employs TRGV2 and TRGJ1 or TRGJ2. TCRdb lists no J gene, so it was determined here by aligning the DNA to germline. This CDR3 comprises 13 residues. CDR1 is EGSNGY, CDR2 YDSYNSKV, per germline.

Worth noting for this clone: A much larger clone is a single base away; this may be a read error. This CDR3 is also generated by other DNA sequences in the sample. The gene calls are TRGV9 and TRGJP. TCRdb carries no J gene annotation; the J gene was assigned here by matching the DNA with germline. The germline V gene encodes CDR1 GITISATS and CDR2 ISYDGTV (reference sequence). The length of the CDR3 is 16 residues. CDR3 sequence reads: CALWEVEELGKKIKVF. CDR3 DNA: TGCGCCTTGTGGGAGGTAGAAGAGTTGGGCAAAAAAATCAAGGTATTT.

As for this clone: The translation of this DNA and the TCRdb protein of a much larger clone differ at residue 13, probably owing to a read error; the protein shown here is translated from the DNA. J is TRGJP2 and V is TRGV4. Since TCRdb gives no J gene, matching the DNA to germline was used here to assign it. The CDR3 runs to 17 residues. CDR1 EGSTGY and CDR2 YDSYTSSV come from the germline V gene. The CDR3 nucleotides are TGTGCCACCTGGGATGAGGGGCGTATGGGTAGTGATCGGATCAAGACGTTT. Its translation: CATWDEGRMGSDRIKTF.

Comment on this clone: This likely came from a read error, as a far larger clone is one base away. V gene TRGV9 combines with J gene TRGJP. TCRdb does not report a J gene; here it was assigned by matching the DNA to germline references. CDR1 is GITISATS and CDR2 is ISYDGTV in the germline V gene (reference sequence). This CDR3 contains 16 residues. The CDR3 DNA follows: TGTGCCTTGTGGGAGGTTAAAGAGTTGGGCAAGAAAATCAAGGTATTT. It translates to CALWEVKELGKKIKVF.

In regard to this clone: It differs at one base from a far larger clone, so likely a read error. The same CDR3 is also encoded by other DNA sequences in this sample. The V and J genes are TRGV9 and TRGJP. TCRdb supplies no J gene; here it was assigned by aligning the nucleotide sequence to germline. Germline CDR1 reads GITISATS; CDR2 reads ISYDGTV (reference sequence). The CDR3 runs 16 residues. This CDR3 reads CALWEEQELGKKIKVF. CDR3 in DNA: TGCGCCTTGTGGGAGGAACAAGAGTTGGGCAAAAAAATCAAGGTATTT.

This clone ranks as hyperexpanded (1% or more). Other DNA variants within this sample encode the same CDR3. The V call is TRGV9, the J call TRGJP. TCRdb supplies no J gene; here it was assigned by aligning the nucleotide sequence to germline. The germline gives CDR1 GITISATS, CDR2 ISYDGTV (reference sequence). The V gene end was trimmed by 2 bases and the J gene end by 3 bases; junction bases not matched to a gene: 1. The CDR3 contains 16 residues. DNA of the CDR3: TGTGCCTTGTGGGAGGCGCAAGAGTTGGGCAAAAAAATCAAGGTATTT. Its protein product is CALWEAQELGKKIKVF.

This clone was observed a handful of times. The likely explanation is a read error, given a far larger clone one base away. The chain is built from TRGV9 and TRGJP2. Matching the DNA to germline supplied the J gene, which TCRdb does not give. Germline CDR1 reads GITISATS; CDR2 reads ISYDGTV (reference sequence). The CDR3 loop spans 15 amino acids. Here the CDR3 DNA reads TGTGCCTTGTGGGAGGTGCGGGTAAGTGGTTGGATCAAGACGTTT. Protein: CALWEVRVSGWIKTF.

This clone is labeled as large (0.1 to 1%). A far more abundant clone sits one base away, making this likely a read error. V is TRGV4 and J is TRGJ1 or TRGJ2. TCRdb does not report a J gene; here it was assigned by matching the DNA to germline references. CDR1 and CDR2 (germline): EGSTGY, YDSYTSSV. The CDR3 loop spans 13 amino acids. V shed 6 bases and J 3 bases; nucleotides not matched to a gene: 8. The CDR3 DNA reads TGTGCCACCTGGAATGACTCTTATTATAAGAAACTCTTT. The encoded protein is CATWNDSYYKKLF.

No J gene was named, though the V gene is TRGV9. The germline V gene has CDR1 GITISATS and CDR2 ISYDGTV (reference sequence). The CDR3 runs 16 residues. CDR3 sequence (DNA): TGTGCCTTGTGGGAGGCGCAAGAGTTGGGCAAAGAAATCAGGGTATTT. Its translation: CALWEAQELGKEIRVF.

This clone came up a few times. It differs at one base from a far larger clone, so likely a read error. The chain links TRGV8 to TRGJP1. TCRdb offers no J gene call, so here the DNA was matched to germline to obtain one. The germline V gene has CDR1 VENAVY and CDR2 YDSYNSRV. The CDR3 has 15 amino acids. This CDR3 reads CATWDSNTAGWFKIF. In nucleotides, the CDR3 is TGTGCCACCTGGGATAGTAATACCGCTGGTTGGTTCAAGATATTT.

This clone turned up a few times. A read error likely explains this, since a far larger clone differs by one base. The chain carries TRGV9 and TRGJP2. The J gene was missing in TCRdb and was found by matching the end of the DNA to germline. The CDR3 is made up of 15 amino acids. Germline V lookup: CDR1 GITISATS, CDR2 ISYDGTV (reference sequence). CDR3 protein: CASWEVRVSDWIKTF. The CDR3 coding sequence is TGTGCCTCGTGGGAGGTGCGGGTAAGTGATTGGATCAAGACGTTT.

This clone is large in the sample. The gene calls are TRGV9 and TRGJP. Matching the DNA to germline supplied the J gene, which TCRdb does not give. In germline, CDR1 is GITISATS, CDR2 ISYDGTV (reference sequence). The CDR3 is 16 residues long. V lost 5 bases, J lost 5 bases, and 6 bases stayed unmatched. The CDR3: CALWGAKELGKKIKVF. CDR3 nucleotides: TGTGCCTTGTGGGGAGCCAAAGAGTTGGGCAAAAAAATCAAGGTATTT.

This clone is large in the sample. The chain combines TRGV9 with TRGJP. The J gene was missing in TCRdb and was found by matching the end of the DNA to germline. Germline values: CDR1 GITISATS, CDR2 ISYDGTV (reference sequence). The CDR3 covers 15 residues. The J segment lost 4 bases and the V segment lost 5 bases, leaving 2 bases of the junction unmatched. CDR3 DNA: TGTGCCTTGTGGGCCCAAGAGTTGGGCAAAAAAATCAAGGTATTT. This translates into CALWAQELGKKIKVF.

This clone has just a few counts. This DNA's translation differs at residue 14 from TCRdb's protein, which comes from a much larger clone; a read error is likely, and the protein shown is translated from the DNA. The chain combines TRGV4 with TRGJP2. Here the J gene was assigned by germline matching of the DNA, as TCRdb has none. The CDR3 loop spans 17 amino acids. CDR1 and CDR2 from the germline V gene are EGSTGY and YDSYTSSV. The CDR3 here is CATWDEGRMGSDWVKTF. CDR3 DNA sequence: TGTGCCACCTGGGATGAGGGGCGTATGGGTAGTGATTGGGTCAAGACGTTT.

In its sample, this clone was seen a few times. This sequence is one base from a far larger clone and is likely a read error. The chain recombines TRGV3 with TRGJP2. Germline matching of the DNA provided the J gene here, since TCRdb leaves it blank. This CDR3 is 14 amino acids long. Germline V CDR1 and CDR2: VTNTFY, YDVSTARD (reference sequence). CDR3 coding DNA: TGTGCCACCTGGGGCAGGTGGAGTGATTGGATCAAGACGTTT. This encodes CATWGRWSDWIKTF.

In regard to this clone: TCRdb's entry gives the protein of a much larger clone, which mismatches this DNA's translation at residue 10, likely from a read error; the protein reported here is translated from the DNA. V and J are TRGV8 and TRGJP1. No J gene was available from TCRdb, and it was assigned here by a germline match of the DNA. CDR3 length: 14 residues. The germline gives CDR1 VENAVY, CDR2 YDSYNSRV. DNA of the CDR3: TGTGCCACCTGGGATAATACCACTGGTCGGTTCAAGATATTT. Translating gives CATWDNTTGRFKIF.

The sample holds a few counts of this clone. This likely reflects a read error, since a far larger clone is one base away. The V call is TRGV9, the J call TRGJP2. TCRdb offers no J gene call, so here the DNA was matched to germline to obtain one. The CDR3 is 15 amino acids. Germline V gives CDR1 GITISATS, CDR2 ISYDGTV (reference sequence). CDR3: CALWEVRVSDWIKTF. The CDR3 bases are TGCGCCTTGTGGGAGGTGCGGGTAAGTGATTGGATCAAGACGTTT.

This clone is hyperexpanded (1% or more) in the sample. Different DNA sequences within this sample yield the same CDR3. The chain is built from TRGV4 and TRGJP2. The J gene comes from matching the DNA to germline here; TCRdb lacks it. The germline CDR1 and CDR2 sequences are EGSTGY and YDSYTSSV. The CDR3 sequence is 17 residues long. V gave up 2 bases and J gave up 3 bases; unmatched junction bases: 12. The CDR3 reads CATWDEGRMGSDWIKTF. DNA of the CDR3: TGTGCCACCTGGGATGAGGGGCGTATGGGTAGTGATTGGATCAAGACGTTT.

This clone was detected a few times. A far larger clone is one base from this, pointing to a likely read error. Other nucleotide sequences from this sample produce the same CDR3. V is TRGV9 and J is TRGJP. The J gene, not given by TCRdb, was assigned here from a germline match of the nucleotide sequence. CDR3 length equals 16 residues. Germline-derived CDR1 and CDR2 are GITISATS and ISYDGTV (reference sequence). V lost 1 base, J lost 4 bases, and 1 base stayed unmatched. CDR3: CALWEVQELGKKIKVF. The CDR3, as DNA: TGTGCCTTGTGGGAGGTACAAGAGTTGGGCAAAAAAATCAAGGTATTT.

In this sample, this clone turned up a few times. This likely traces to a read error, being one base from a far larger clone. Other DNA sequences in the same sample also yield this CDR3. The chain combines TRGV9 with TRGJP. TCRdb leaves out the J gene; it was filled in here by matching the DNA to germline. The CDR3 is 16 amino acids. Germline CDR1 is GITISATS and CDR2 is ISYDGTV (reference sequence). CDR3 bases: TGTGCCTTGTGGGAGGAACAAGAGCTGGGCAAAAAAATCAAGGTATTT. Translating gives CALWEEQELGKKIKVF.

Worth noting for this clone: TCRdb shows a much larger clone's protein in place of this DNA's translation, and the two differ at residue 6, likely through a read error; the protein shown is translated from the DNA. The V and J genes are TRGV4 and TRGJP2. TCRdb supplies no J gene; here it was assigned by aligning the nucleotide sequence to germline. The CDR3 is 17 residues long. Trimming cost V 0 bases and J 3 bases; bases outside gene matches: 10. Germline V gene sequence: CDR1 EGSTGY, CDR2 YDSYTSSV. The CDR3 DNA sequence: TGTGCCACCTGGGATGGGGGGCGTATGGGTAGTGATTGGATCAAGACGTTT. As protein: CATWDGGRMGSDWIKTF.

A few counts support this clone. A much larger clone lies one base from this, so it may be a read error. Other nucleotide sequences in the sample specify the same CDR3. This chain connects TRGV4 to TRGJ1 or TRGJ2. The J gene is absent in TCRdb and was assigned here via DNA matching to germline. V was clipped by 4 bases and J by 11 bases; unmatched bases: 8. Germline assignment: CDR1 EGSTGY and CDR2 YDSYTSSV. This CDR3 has 11 residues. CDR3 nucleotides: TGTGCCACCTGGGACGGGCGCCAGAAACTCTTT. Translation: CATWDGRQKLF.

This clone was detected only a few times. The translation of this DNA and the TCRdb protein of a much larger clone differ at residue 5, probably owing to a read error; the protein shown here is translated from the DNA. This rearrangement joins TRGV8 to TRGJP1. Since TCRdb gives no J gene, matching the DNA to germline was used here to assign it. The trim removed 5 bases at V and 0 bases at J, leaving 6 bases unmatched. CDR3 size: 15 residues. Germline V gene sequence: CDR1 VENAVY, CDR2 YDSYNSRV. The DNA for the CDR3 is TGTGCCACCTGGGGTAGTAATACCACTGGTTGGTTCAAGATATTT. This translates into CATWGSNTTGWFKIF.

Sample share makes this clone large. Since a much larger clone is just one base distant, this may be a read error. This rearrangement joins TRGV3 to TRGJP2. The J gene, missing from TCRdb, was assigned here through DNA to germline matching. The CDR3 consists of 14 residues. The germline V gene encodes CDR1 VTNTFY and CDR2 YDVSTARD (reference sequence). The CDR3 DNA reads TGTGCCACCTGGGACAGGTGGAGTGTTTGGATCAAGACGTTT. Amino acids: CATWDRWSVWIKTF.

About this clone: A read error is possible here, since a much larger clone lies one base away. The sample has other DNA sequences that encode this CDR3 too. Here the CDR3 reads CATWDYKKLF. The CDR3 bases are TGTGCCACCTGGGATTATAAGAAGCTCTTT. The J gene is uncalled and the V gene is TRGV4. This CDR3 region has 10 residues. Per germline, CDR1 EGSTGY and CDR2 YDSYTSSV.

Points on this clone: Possible read error: a much larger clone is one base away. The chain is built from TRGV9 and TRGJP. No J segment appears in TCRdb, so it was assigned here by matching the sequence to germline. Germline lookup yields CDR1 GITISATS and CDR2 ISYDGTV (reference sequence). The CDR3 length is 16 residues. CDR3 region: CALWEVEELGKKVKVF. The CDR3, as DNA: TGTGCCTTGTGGGAGGTAGAAGAGTTGGGCAAAAAAGTCAAGGTATTT.

This clone counts as hyperexpanded. The rearrangement links TRGV4 to TRGJ1 or TRGJ2. This CDR3 spans 13 amino acids. The V and J ends lost 2 bases and 3 bases, in that order; junction bases with no gene match: 4. The germline V gene has CDR1 EGSTGY and CDR2 YDSYTSSV. CDR3 sequence (DNA): TGTGCCACCTGGGATGACTCTTATTATAAGAAACTCTTT. Translating gives CATWDDSYYKKLF.

This clone was seen only a few times. This likely traces to a read error, being one base from a far larger clone. The same CDR3 is also encoded by other DNA sequences in this sample. The V gene call reads TRGV3; no J gene was called. The CDR3 is 11 residues long. Germline CDR1 is VTNTFY and CDR2 is YDVSTARD (reference sequence). For the CDR3, the DNA is TGTGCCACCTGGGACAGGCGGGAGAAGCTCTTT. It is translated as CATWDRREKLF.

On this clone: A far larger clone differs by one base, so this is likely a read error. Other DNA sequences in the same sample also yield this CDR3. The gene calls are TRGV4 and TRGJP2. TCRdb gives no J gene; it was assigned here by matching the DNA to germline. This CDR3 contains 17 residues. The germline V gene encodes CDR1 EGSTGY and CDR2 YDSYTSSV. Written as DNA, the CDR3 is TGTGCCACCTGGGATGAGGGGCGTATGGGTAGCGATTGGATCAAGACGTTT. Amino acid sequence: CATWDEGRMGSDWIKTF.